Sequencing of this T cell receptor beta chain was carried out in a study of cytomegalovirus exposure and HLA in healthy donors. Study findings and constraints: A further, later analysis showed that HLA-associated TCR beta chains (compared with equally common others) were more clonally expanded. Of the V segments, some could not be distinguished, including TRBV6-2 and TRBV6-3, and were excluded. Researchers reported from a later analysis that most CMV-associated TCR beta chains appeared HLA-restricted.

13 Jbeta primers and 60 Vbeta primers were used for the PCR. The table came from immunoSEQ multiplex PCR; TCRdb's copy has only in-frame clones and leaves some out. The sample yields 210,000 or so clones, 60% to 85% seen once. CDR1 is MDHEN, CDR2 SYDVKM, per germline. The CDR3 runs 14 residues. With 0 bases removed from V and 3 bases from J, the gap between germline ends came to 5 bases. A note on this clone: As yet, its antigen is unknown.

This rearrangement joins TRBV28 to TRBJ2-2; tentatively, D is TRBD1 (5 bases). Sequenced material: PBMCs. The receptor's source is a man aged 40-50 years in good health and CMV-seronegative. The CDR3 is CASSLWGHTGELFF. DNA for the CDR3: TGTGCCAGCAGTTTATGGGGGCACACCGGGGAGCTGTTTTTT.